This T cell receptor beta chain was sequenced for a study of T-cell memory formation after mild COVID-19. In the study overall: Largely, the TCR clusters proved donor specific. Overall study results and limits: Pre-infection memory carried some responding clones, suggesting that cross-reactive memory joined. CD4/CD8 balance characterized clones contracting day 15 to 85, and CD4+ skew characterized later expanders.

V trimming: 6 bases; J trimming: 6 bases; junction bases outside the gene matches: 10. The CDR3 runs 14 residues. Constant-segment primers served in 5'RACE that generated TCR alpha and TCR beta cDNA libraries bearing sample barcodes and UMIs. TCRdb reanalysed the 5' RACE reads using MiXCR and keeps one entry per CDR3 protein. The repertoire holds about 350,000 distinct CDR3 sequences, with around 28% as singletons. A remark on this clonotype: The target antigen is unknown.

The chain joins TRBV12-3 or TRBV12-4 to TRBJ1-2; 7 bases map to TRBD1. The sequenced sample was PBMCs or a T cell subset sorted from them (not recorded which). This sequence originates from an adult woman who had mild COVID-19 (a few samples of this study predate the infection). Cell type and time point are not known. CDR3 sequence: CASSPGQTRDGYTF. The CDR3 DNA is TGTGCCAGCAGCCCGGGACAGACGCGCGATGGCTACACCTTC.